Sequencing of this T cell receptor beta chain was carried out in a study of tumor-infiltrating lymphocytes in primary liver carcinoma. Whole-study context: Resecting the tumor surgically was how the patients' primary liver carcinoma was treated.

The input was about 500 ng total RNA; TCR beta cDNA was made from it with a constant-region primer. Slightly modified ARM-PCR with three nested multiplex PCR rounds yielded TCR beta libraries. TCRdb fed the multiplex PCR reads into MiXCR, producing one record per CDR3 protein. The table shows 310,000 or so distinct CDR3 sequences, with roughly three fifths occurring only once. The study extracted blood RNA from unsorted whole blood and also extracted germline DNA. Material: peripheral blood. The receptor comes from a woman in her 30s with primary liver carcinoma and hepatitis B virus infection.

CDR3 coding DNA: TGTGCCAGCAGCTTACTTCTGGACTACCGATACAACAATGAGCAGTTCTTC. It translates to CASSLLLDYRYNNEQFF. This rearrangement joins TRBV7-8 to TRBJ2-1; D is possibly TRBD2 (6 bases). Germline CDR1 and CDR2: SGHVS and FQNEAQ. The CDR3 sequence is 17 residues long. V was cut by 2 bases and J by 5 bases, with 19 bases left in between.